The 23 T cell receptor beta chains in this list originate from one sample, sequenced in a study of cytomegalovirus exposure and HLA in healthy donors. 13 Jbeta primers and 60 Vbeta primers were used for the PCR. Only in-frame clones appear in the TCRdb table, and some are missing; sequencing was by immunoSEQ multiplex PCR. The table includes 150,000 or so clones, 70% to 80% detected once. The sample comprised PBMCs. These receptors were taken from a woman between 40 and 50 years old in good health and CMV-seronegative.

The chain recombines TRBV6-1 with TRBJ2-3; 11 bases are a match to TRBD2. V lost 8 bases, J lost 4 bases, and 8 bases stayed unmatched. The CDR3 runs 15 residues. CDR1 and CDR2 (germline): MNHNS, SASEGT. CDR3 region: CASSLLAGVADTQYF. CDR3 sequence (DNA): TGTGCCAGCTCTTTACTAGCGGGAGTCGCAGATACGCAGTATTTT.

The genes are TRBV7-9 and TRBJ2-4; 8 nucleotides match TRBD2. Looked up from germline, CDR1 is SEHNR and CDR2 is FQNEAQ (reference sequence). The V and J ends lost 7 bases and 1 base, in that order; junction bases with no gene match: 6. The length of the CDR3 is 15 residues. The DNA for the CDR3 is TGTGCCAGCACCCGTAGCGGGACCGCCAAAAACATTCAGTACTTC. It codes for CASTRSGTAKNIQYF.

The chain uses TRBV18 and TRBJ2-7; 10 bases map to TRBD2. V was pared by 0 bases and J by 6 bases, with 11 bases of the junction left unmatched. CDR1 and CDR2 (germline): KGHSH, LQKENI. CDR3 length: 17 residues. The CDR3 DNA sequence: TGTGCCAGCTCACCACCGAGTAGCGGGAGGACCTCTGGCGAGCAGTACTTC. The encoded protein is CASSPPSSGRTSGEQYF.

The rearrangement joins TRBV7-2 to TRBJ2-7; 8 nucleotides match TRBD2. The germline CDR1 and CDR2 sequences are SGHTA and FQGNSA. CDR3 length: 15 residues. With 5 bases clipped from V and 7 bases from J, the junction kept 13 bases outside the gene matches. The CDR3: CASSPLAGQDSEQYF. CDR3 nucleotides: TGTGCCAGCAGCCCATTAGCGGGGCAAGACAGTGAGCAGTACTTC.

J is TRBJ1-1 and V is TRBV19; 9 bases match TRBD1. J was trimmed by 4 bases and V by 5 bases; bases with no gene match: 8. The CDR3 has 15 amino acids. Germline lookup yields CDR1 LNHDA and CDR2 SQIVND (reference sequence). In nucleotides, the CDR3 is TGTGCCAGTAGTTCGAGGGACAGGGATGGCACTGAAGCTTTCTTT. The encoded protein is CASSSRDRDGTEAFF.

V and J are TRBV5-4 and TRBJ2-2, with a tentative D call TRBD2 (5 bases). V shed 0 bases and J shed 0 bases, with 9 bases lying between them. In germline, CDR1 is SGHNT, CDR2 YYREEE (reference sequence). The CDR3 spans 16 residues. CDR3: CASSLAYGANTGELFF. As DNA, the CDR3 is TGTGCCAGCAGCTTGGCGTACGGGGCGAACACCGGGGAGCTGTTTTTT. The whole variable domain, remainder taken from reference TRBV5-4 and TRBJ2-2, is ETGVTQSPTHLIKTRGQQVTLRCSSQSGHNTVSWYQQALGQGPQFIFQYYREEENGRGNFPPRFSGLQFPNYSSELNVNALELDDSALYLCASSLAYGANTGELFFGEGSRLTVL.

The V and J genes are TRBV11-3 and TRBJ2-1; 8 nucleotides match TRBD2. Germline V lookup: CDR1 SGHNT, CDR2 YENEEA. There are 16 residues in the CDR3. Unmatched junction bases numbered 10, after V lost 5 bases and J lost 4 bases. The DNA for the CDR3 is TGTGCCAGCAGCCCCCCGTCAACTAGCGGTTACAATGAGCAGTTCTTC. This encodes CASSPPSTSGYNEQFF. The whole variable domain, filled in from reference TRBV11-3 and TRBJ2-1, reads EAGVVQSPRYKIIEKKQPVAFWCNPISGHNTLYWYLQNLGQGPELLIRYENEEAVDDSQLPKDRFSAERLKGVDSTLKIQPAELGDSAVYLCASSPPSTSGYNEQFFGPGTRLTVL.

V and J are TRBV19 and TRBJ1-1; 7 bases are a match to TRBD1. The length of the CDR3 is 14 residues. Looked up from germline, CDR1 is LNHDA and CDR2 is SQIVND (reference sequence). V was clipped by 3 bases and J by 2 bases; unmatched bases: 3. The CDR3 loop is CASSMRTGNTEAFF. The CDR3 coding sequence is TGTGCCAGTAGTATGCGGACAGGAAACACTGAAGCTTTCTTT.

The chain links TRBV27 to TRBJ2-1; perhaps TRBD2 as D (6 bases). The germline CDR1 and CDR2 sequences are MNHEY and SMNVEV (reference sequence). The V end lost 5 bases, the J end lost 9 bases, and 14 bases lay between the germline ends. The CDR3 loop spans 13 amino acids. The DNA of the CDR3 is TGTGCCAGCAGTCTCTTAGCGGTATCTGAGCAGTTCTTC. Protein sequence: CASSLLAVSEQFF.

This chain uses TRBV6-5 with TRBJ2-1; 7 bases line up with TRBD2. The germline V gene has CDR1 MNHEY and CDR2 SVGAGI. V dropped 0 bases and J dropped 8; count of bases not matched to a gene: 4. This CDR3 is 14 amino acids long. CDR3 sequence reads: CASSYSMAGDEQFF. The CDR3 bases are TGTGCCAGCAGTTACTCGATGGCGGGGGATGAGCAGTTCTTC.

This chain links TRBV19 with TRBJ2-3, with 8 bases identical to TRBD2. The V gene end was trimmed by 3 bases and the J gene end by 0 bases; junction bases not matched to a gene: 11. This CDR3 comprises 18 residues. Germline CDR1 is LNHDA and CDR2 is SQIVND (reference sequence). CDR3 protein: CASSIFERESSSTDTQYF. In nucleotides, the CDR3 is TGTGCCAGTAGTATTTTCGAGCGGGAGAGCTCTAGCACAGATACGCAGTATTTT.

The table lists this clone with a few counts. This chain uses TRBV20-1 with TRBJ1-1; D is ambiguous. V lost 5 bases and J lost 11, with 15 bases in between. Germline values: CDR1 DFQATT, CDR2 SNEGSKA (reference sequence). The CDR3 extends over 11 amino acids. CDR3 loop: CSAGGPPRAFF. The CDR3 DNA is TGCAGTGCTGGCGGTCCTCCGCGCGCTTTCTTT.

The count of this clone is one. CDR3 in amino acids: CASSPTGGIQETQYF. The CDR3 coding sequence is TGTGCCAGCAGCCCTACAGGGGGTATTCAAGAGACCCAGTACTTC. The chain uses TRBV5-4 and TRBJ2-5; 8 nucleotides match TRBD1. After removal of 4 bases from V and 2 bases from J, the junction contained 7 bases not matched to a gene. Germline CDR1 reads SGHNT; CDR2 reads YYREEE (reference sequence). The CDR3 extends over 15 amino acids.

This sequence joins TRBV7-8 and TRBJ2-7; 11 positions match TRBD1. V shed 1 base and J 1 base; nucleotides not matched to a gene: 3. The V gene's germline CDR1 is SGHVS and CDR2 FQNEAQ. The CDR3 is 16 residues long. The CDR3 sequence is CASSLGRDRGSYEQYF. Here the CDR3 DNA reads TGTGCCAGCAGCTTAGGCCGGGACAGGGGGTCCTACGAGCAGTACTTC.

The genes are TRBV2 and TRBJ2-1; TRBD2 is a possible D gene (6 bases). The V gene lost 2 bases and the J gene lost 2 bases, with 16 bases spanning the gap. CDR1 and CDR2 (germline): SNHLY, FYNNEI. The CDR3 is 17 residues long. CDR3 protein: CASSERVGGATYNEQFF. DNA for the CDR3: TGTGCCAGCAGTGAAAGGGTTGGCGGGGCGACCTACAATGAGCAGTTCTTC.

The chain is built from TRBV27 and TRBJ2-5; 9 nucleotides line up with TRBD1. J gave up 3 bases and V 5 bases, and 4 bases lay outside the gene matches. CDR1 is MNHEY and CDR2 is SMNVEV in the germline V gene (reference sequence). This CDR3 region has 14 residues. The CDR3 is CASSPGTGKETQYF. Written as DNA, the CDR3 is TGTGCCAGCAGTCCCGGGACAGGGAAAGAGACCCAGTACTTC.

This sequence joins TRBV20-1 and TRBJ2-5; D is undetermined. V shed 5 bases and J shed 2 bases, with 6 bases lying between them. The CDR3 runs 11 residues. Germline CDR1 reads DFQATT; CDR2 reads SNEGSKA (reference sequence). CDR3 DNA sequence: TGCAGTGCTCAACTTCAAGAGACCCAGTACTTC. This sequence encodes CSAQLQETQYF.

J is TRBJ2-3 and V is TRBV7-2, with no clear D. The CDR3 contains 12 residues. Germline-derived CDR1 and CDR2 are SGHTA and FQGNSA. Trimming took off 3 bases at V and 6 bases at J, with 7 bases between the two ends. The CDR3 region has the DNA TGTGCCAGCAGCTTCCAGCGTGATACGCAGTATTTT. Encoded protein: CASSFQRDTQYF.

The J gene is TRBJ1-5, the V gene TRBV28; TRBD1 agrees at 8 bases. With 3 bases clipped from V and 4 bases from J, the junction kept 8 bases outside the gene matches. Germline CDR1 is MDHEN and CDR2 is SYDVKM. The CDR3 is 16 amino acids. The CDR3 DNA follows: TGTGCCAGCAGTTTTCCGACAGGGGCCTTTAATCAGCCCCAGCATTTT. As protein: CASSFPTGAFNQPQHF.

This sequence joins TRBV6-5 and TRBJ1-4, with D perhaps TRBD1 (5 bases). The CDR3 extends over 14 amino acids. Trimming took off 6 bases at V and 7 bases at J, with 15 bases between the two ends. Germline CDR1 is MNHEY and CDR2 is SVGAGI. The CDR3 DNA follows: TGTGCCAGCAGGTACACAGGAGTGTCTGAAAAACTGTTTTTT. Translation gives CASRYTGVSEKLFF.

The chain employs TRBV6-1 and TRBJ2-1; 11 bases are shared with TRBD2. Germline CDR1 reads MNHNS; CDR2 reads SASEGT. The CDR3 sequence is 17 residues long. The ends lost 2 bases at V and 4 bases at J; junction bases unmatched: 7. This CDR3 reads CASSEYATSGIYNEQFF. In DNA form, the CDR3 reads TGTGCCAGCAGTGAATACGCGACTAGCGGGATTTACAATGAGCAGTTCTTC.

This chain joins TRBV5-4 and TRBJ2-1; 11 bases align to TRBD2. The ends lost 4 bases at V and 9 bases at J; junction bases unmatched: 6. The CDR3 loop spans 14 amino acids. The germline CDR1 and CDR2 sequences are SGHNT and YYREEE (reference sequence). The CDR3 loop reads CASSIRTSGPEQFF. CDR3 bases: TGTGCCAGCAGCATTAGGACTAGCGGGCCTGAGCAGTTCTTC.

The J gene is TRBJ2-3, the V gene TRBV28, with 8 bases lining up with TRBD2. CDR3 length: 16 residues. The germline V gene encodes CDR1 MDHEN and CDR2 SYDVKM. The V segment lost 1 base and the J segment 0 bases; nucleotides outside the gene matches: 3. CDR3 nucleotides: TGTGCCAGCAGTTTATCAGCTAGCGGGAGCACAGATACGCAGTATTTT. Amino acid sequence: CASSLSASGSTDTQYF.